This TCR beta chain originates from a study of blood T cell repertoires in COVID-19. The wider study: COVID-19 samples from acute and convalescent phases originated in the United States, Italy and Spain. Nucleic acid was either cDNA or gDNA, and it came from T cells, B-cell-depleted T cells, or PBMCs.

The authors' processing: Amplification with reference gene primers provided the estimates of nucleated cell counts. Method: immunoSEQ multiplex PCR; TCRdb's copy keeps in-frame clones and lacks some. Clone size and V and J calls were adopted from that table, with D and trimming inferred from the DNA. The data contain a few hundred thousand clones, around 80% of them singletons. CDR1 and CDR2 from the germline V gene are MRHNA and SNTAGT. The CDR3 has 15 residues. V shed 4 bases and J 10 bases; nucleotides not matched to a gene: 13. This clone appeared a few times. The sequenced sample was peripheral blood. This sequence originates from a woman aged 70-85 years with acute or convalescent COVID-19. The chain combines TRBV6-4 with TRBJ1-2; TRBD1 agrees at 9 bases. CDR3 nucleotide sequence: TGTGCCAGCAGTGCCCCACAGGGGGCTTTCGTGTTCTACACCTTC. Translating gives CASSAPQGAFVFYTF.